This T cell receptor beta chain was observed in a study of regulatory T cells in long-lasting Graves disease. Study results and limitations: TRBV28, TRBJ1-2 and TRBJ2-5 were favored in persistent disease. TCR diversity was lower in persistent Graves' patients (versus newly diagnosed ones). Accuracy was perhaps lowered by the small sample size.

This CDR3 region has 14 residues. Trimming took 2 bases from V and 5 from J, leaving 10 bases between them. The germline CDR1 and CDR2 sequences are ENHRY and SYGVKD. Time point in this sample: persistent/refractory GD, antithyroid drugs over 5 years with positive TRAb. PBMC RNA was the source of the TCR library. Construction of the TCR beta libraries employed iRepertoire HTBI primers in conjunction with Arm-PCR of CDR3 regions. TCRdb independently ran MiXCR on the multiplex PCR reads; one entry per CDR3 protein. Here the sample spans 300,000 to 500,000 distinct CDR3 sequences, less than 25% being singletons. A word on this clonotype: Its specificity is not known.

The sequencing used peripheral blood mononuclear cells (PBMCs), collected when the disease was refractory, from a patient treated with antithyroid drugs. The chain employs TRBV10-3 and TRBJ1-3; the D is unclear. The clonotype comes from a female donor with Graves disease. The CDR3 region is CAISETAVRNTIYF. DNA for the CDR3: TGTGCCATCAGTGAGACAGCTGTTCGAAACACCATATATTTT.